This TCR beta chain is drawn from a study of OX40 agonist ivuxolimab in advanced cancers. This table comes from immunoSEQ multiplex PCR, and its TCRdb copy is limited to in-frame clones, with some not included. The data show more than 9,000 clones, more than 70% seen once. As to this clone: As yet, its antigen is unknown.

Points from the study as a whole: The authors did not determine the antigen specificity of the expanded peripheral T cells.

Patients were excluded for autoimmune disease history or systemic immunosuppression. Here the sequenced sample was CD4+ or CD8+ T cells sorted from blood, taken in a trial of the OX40 agonist ivuxolimab. This receptor was obtained from an adult with an advanced solid tumor such as melanoma, head and neck, liver or kidney cancer.

This chain's CDR3 is CAISEEGAPLYGYTF. The CDR3 nucleotides read TGTGCCATCAGTGAAGAAGGGGCTCCCCTTTATGGCTACACCTTC. This chain links TRBV10-3 with TRBJ1-2; D is perhaps TRBD1 (5 bases). V lost 3 bases and J 5 bases, leaving 16 bases between the germline ends. The CDR3 has 15 amino acids. The germline gives CDR1 ENHRY, CDR2 SYGVKD.